What follows is one T cell receptor (beta chain) and its context. There were only Caucasian adults among the donors, and all lived in Nashville, Tennessee. This record belongs to a study of shared clonotypes between healthy human individuals. Study-wide background: Donors had three CD4 naive, three CD4 memory, two CD8 naive and one CD8 memory plate apiece.

The CDR3 consists of 14 residues. The germline V gene encodes CDR1 MDHEN and CDR2 SYDVKM. The ends were cut back, 6 bases at V and 5 bases at J, with 16 bases in the middle. Study processing details: There were no quality scores in the junction-only immunoSEQ sequences, so filtering differed. The assay was immunoSEQ multiplex PCR, and TCRdb's table has in-frame clones only and misses some. The V and J calls and clone size were taken over from that table, and D and trimming were inferred from the DNA. The table shows under 1,100,000 clones, with 60% to 80% occurring only once. The V and J genes are TRBV28 and TRBJ2-5; D is perhaps TRBD1 or TRBD2 (5 bases each). Sequenced sample: memory CD4+ T cells sorted from blood. The subset denotes: CD45RA-negative fraction. The TCR was taken from a man younger than 35 in good health. CDR3 residues: CASSPGRLRETQYF. The CDR3 DNA sequence: TGTGCCAGCAGCCCGGGACGGCTCAGGGAGACCCAGTACTTC. The full variable domain, rest sourced from reference TRBV28 and TRBJ2-5, is DVKVTQSSRYLVKRTGEKVFLECVQDMDHENMFWYRQDPGLGLRLIYFSYDVKMKEKGDIPEGYSVSREKKERFSLILESASTNQTSMYLCASSPGRLRETQYFGPGTRLLVL.